Included here is one T cell receptor (beta chain) sequence, with context. Its antigen is undetermined. This sample is drawn from a study of cytomegalovirus exposure and HLA in healthy donors. This PCR relied on a set of 60 Vbeta primers and 13 Jbeta primers. The method was immunoSEQ multiplex PCR; TCRdb's version includes in-frame clones alone and lacks a portion of them. The data hold some 120,000 clones, with around 81% observed a single time. The V and J ends lost 6 bases and 1 base respectively, with 12 bases between them. The CDR3 is made up of 15 amino acids. Germline CDR1 reads MNHEY; CDR2 reads SVGAGI. General study points: TCR beta chain V- and J-gene trimming was linked, in a later analysis, to a missense variant in DCLRE1C. Generally TCR sequences proved uncommon, though certain public TCRs appeared in numerous donors.

The receptor was derived from a woman aged 40 to 49 in good health and CMV-seronegative. Material for sequencing was PBMCs. The V call is TRBV6-5, the J call TRBJ2-2; D unclear. CDR3 residues: CASSPPAGNTGELFF. The CDR3 DNA reads TGTGCCAGCAGCCCCCCCGCAGGGAACACCGGGGAGCTGTTTTTT.